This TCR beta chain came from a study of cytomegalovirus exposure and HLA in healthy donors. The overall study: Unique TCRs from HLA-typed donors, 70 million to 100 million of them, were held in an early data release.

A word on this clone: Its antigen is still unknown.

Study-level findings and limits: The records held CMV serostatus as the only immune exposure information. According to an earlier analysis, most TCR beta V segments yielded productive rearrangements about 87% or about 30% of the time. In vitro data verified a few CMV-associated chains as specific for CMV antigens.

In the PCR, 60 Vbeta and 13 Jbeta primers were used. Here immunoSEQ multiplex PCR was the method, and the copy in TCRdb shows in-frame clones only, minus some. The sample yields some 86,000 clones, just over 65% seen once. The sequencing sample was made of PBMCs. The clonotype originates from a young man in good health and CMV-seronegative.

CDR3 protein: CASSFGGEQYF. In DNA, the CDR3 is TGTGCCAGCAGCTTCGGGGGCGAGCAGTACTTC. J is TRBJ2-7 and V is TRBV5-6; TRBD2 is a possible D gene (6 bases). The V gene lost 2 bases and the J gene lost 6 bases, with 6 bases spanning the gap. The CDR3 totals 11 residues. CDR1 and CDR2 (germline): SGHDT, YYEEEE.